These 26 T cell receptor beta chains were sequenced from one sample in a study of Graves' ophthalmopathy and Graves' hyperthyroidism. TCR beta CDR3 regions were amplified from RNA transcripts. HTBI-primed RT-PCR formed the first round, and a multiplex PCR formed the second. TCRdb reanalysed the multiplex PCR reads using MiXCR and keeps one entry per CDR3 protein. The sample lists 650,000 to 900,000 distinct CDR3 sequences; roughly two fifths were seen once. The sequenced sample was peripheral blood. The receptors originated from an adult man with Graves' ophthalmopathy.

In its sample, this clonotype was seen many times. The chain combines TRBV12-3 or TRBV12-4 with TRBJ1-5; no clear D gene. The germline V and J ends were trimmed by 5 bases and 0 bases, with 11 bases remaining between them. This CDR3 region has 15 residues. DNA of the CDR3: TGTGCCAGCAGTCCCGTCGGCAGTAGCAATCAGCCCCAGCATTTT. This sequence encodes CASSPVGSSNQPQHF.

This clonotype was observed many times. This chain joins TRBV2 and TRBJ1-4, with unresolved D. The CDR3 has 12 amino acids. Germline loops: CDR1 SNHLY, CDR2 FYNNEI. Trimming pared 10 bases from V and 8 bases from J, leaving 14 bases between. The CDR3 here is CATRISDEKLFF. In DNA form, the CDR3 reads TGTGCCACCCGGATTTCAGACGAAAAACTGTTTTTT.

This chain uses TRBV10-3 with TRBJ2-1; 13 bases agree with TRBD2. The CDR3 totals 13 residues. The germline CDR1 and CDR2 sequences are ENHRY and SYGVKD. V shed 8 bases and J 5 bases; nucleotides not matched to a gene: 0. The DNA for the CDR3 is TGTGCCATCGGGACTAGCGGGGACAATGAGCAGTTCTTC. Its protein product is CAIGTSGDNEQFF.

For this clonotype: The junction and the germline gene differ at one end; a read error may be behind it. The rearrangement joins TRBV2 to TRBJ1-1; the D gene is possibly TRBD1 (6 bases). The CDR3 runs to 11 residues. Per germline, CDR1 SNHLY and CDR2 FYNNEI. This CDR3 is CASILRGVTTF. CDR3 DNA: TGTGCCAGCATCTTAAGGGGGGTCACGACATTT.

The CDR3 here is CSAEGLANTGELFF. CDR3 DNA sequence: TGCAGTGCTGAGGGACTAGCCAACACCGGGGAGCTGTTTTTT. This rearrangement joins TRBV20-1 to TRBJ2-2, with 9 bases identical to TRBD2. The V and J ends lost 5 bases and 2 bases, in that order; junction bases with no gene match: 3. This CDR3 region has 14 residues. Germline V CDR1 and CDR2: DFQATT, SNEGSKA (reference sequence).

This clonotype was counted ten times or more. The chain recombines TRBV12-3 or TRBV12-4 with TRBJ1-5, with D perhaps TRBD1 (6 bases). The CDR3 extends over 15 amino acids. V shed 5 bases and J shed 4 bases, with 15 bases lying between them. The CDR3 DNA follows: TGTGCCAGCAGTCCGACAGACAGGAGAAATCAGCCCCAGCATTTT. It specifies CASSPTDRRNQPQHF.

As concerns this clonotype: A much bigger clone sits one base away, suggesting this may be a read error. The gene calls are TRBV5-1 and TRBJ2-7; D tentatively fits TRBD1 or TRBD2 (5 bases each). This CDR3 spans 13 amino acids. Per germline, CDR1 SGHRS and CDR2 YFSETQ. CDR3 amino acids: CASSAGTNYEHYF. CDR3 nucleotides: TGCGCCAGCAGTGCCGGGACCAACTACGAGCACTACTTC.

In regard to this clonotype: Given a much more abundant clone one base away, this may be a read error. In this CDR3 the conserved last residue, phenylalanine or tryptophan, is missing, so a read error is likely. The gene calls are TRBV19 and TRBJ2-6, with TRBD1 identical over 9 bases. Germline loops: CDR1 LNHDA, CDR2 SQIVND (reference sequence). The V segment lost 3 bases and the J segment 2 bases; nucleotides outside the gene matches: 2. The CDR3 contains 16 residues. Here the CDR3 reads CASSIGTGTGANVLTL. The CDR3 region has the DNA TGTGCCAGTAGTATCGGGACAGGGACTGGGGCCAACGTCCTGACTCTC.

This clonotype was seen at least ten times. This chain links TRBV7-2 with TRBJ1-2; D is possibly TRBD1 (5 bases). The CDR3 loop spans 17 amino acids. Trimming shortened V by 4 bases and J by 10 bases, and 28 bases separated the two germline ends. Looked up from germline, CDR1 is SGHTA and CDR2 is FQGNSA. The CDR3: CASSSALLRYSGVDYTF. DNA of the CDR3: TGTGCCAGCAGCTCCGCCCTGCTTAGATATTCGGGGGTTGACTACACCTTC.

As for this clonotype: This may arise from a read error, as a much more abundant clone is one base away. The genes are TRBV7-9 and TRBJ1-2; the D is unclear. CDR1 is SEHNR, CDR2 FQNEAQ, per germline (reference sequence). This CDR3 is 12 amino acids long. CDR3: CASSFKNYGYIF. CDR3 sequence (DNA): TGTGCCAGCAGCTTCAAAAACTATGGCTACATCTTC.

This clonotype was observed at least ten times. J is TRBJ1-4 and V is TRBV7-9; TRBD1 agrees at 7 bases. Losses at the gene ends were 3 bases for V and 4 bases for J; bases not matched to a gene: 5. The CDR3 has 15 amino acids. From germline, CDR1 is SEHNR and CDR2 FQNEAQ (reference sequence). CDR3 protein: CASSLGTADNEKLFF. CDR3 nucleotide sequence: TGTGCCAGCAGCTTGGGGACAGCAGATAATGAAAAACTGTTTTTT.

The chain employs TRBV7-8 and TRBJ2-5, with D possibly being TRBD1 (6 bases). This CDR3 contains 14 residues. V was cut by 3 bases and J by 5 bases, with 13 bases left in between. CDR1 is SGHVS, CDR2 FQNEAQ, per germline. CDR3: CASSLYRAAETQYF. The CDR3 DNA sequence: TGTGCCAGCAGCTTGTACAGGGCGGCGGAGACCCAGTACTTC.

This clonotype has a handful of counts. The chain employs TRBV19 and TRBJ1-6; the D is unclear. V was trimmed by 6 bases and J by 14 bases, leaving 17 bases between them. Germline V CDR1 and CDR2: LNHDA, SQIVND (reference sequence). The CDR3 extends over 13 amino acids. The CDR3 protein is CASREFGGDTLHF. The DNA for the CDR3 is TGTGCCAGTAGAGAATTTGGAGGTGACACCCTCCACTTT.

Only a few counts were recorded for this clonotype. The rearrangement links TRBV7-9 to TRBJ2-7; TRBD1 matches at 11 bases. Losses at the gene ends were 4 bases for V and 4 bases for J; bases not matched to a gene: 15. CDR1 is SEHNR and CDR2 is FQNEAQ in the germline V gene (reference sequence). The CDR3 consists of 18 residues. The CDR3 loop reads CASSSTGRGQGGNYEQYF. The CDR3 DNA reads as TGTGCCAGCAGCTCCACAGGCCGGGGACAGGGGGGGAATTACGAGCAGTACTTC.

About this clonotype: Possible read error: a much larger clone is one base away. The gene calls are TRBV7-9 and TRBJ2-7; a possible D gene is TRBD2 (7 bases). Trimming left V 5 bases short and J 2 bases short, with 16 bases between. CDR3 length equals 15 residues. Germline V gives CDR1 SEHNR, CDR2 FQNEAQ (reference sequence). CDR3 DNA sequence: TGTGCCAGCAGCCCCGCGGGGGCAGGACCCTACGAGCAGTACTTC. Its protein product is CASSPAGAGPYEQYF.

The V gene is TRBV7-2, the J gene TRBJ2-7, with unresolved D. CDR1 and CDR2 (germline): SGHTA, FQGNSA. V lost 6 bases and J 3 bases, leaving 15 bases between the germline ends. The CDR3 extends over 14 amino acids. CDR3 sequence: CASSLSAAIYEQYF. The DNA of the CDR3 is TGTGCCAGCAGTTTATCGGCGGCGATCTACGAGCAGTACTTC.

This clonotype was observed many times. This chain uses TRBV7-9 with TRBJ2-5, with 8 nucleotides matching TRBD1. V shed 3 bases and J 3 bases; nucleotides not matched to a gene: 3. The CDR3 spans 14 residues. Per the germline V gene, CDR1 is SEHNR and CDR2 is FQNEAQ (reference sequence). CDR3 loop: CASSFGQGKETQYF. Written as DNA, the CDR3 is TGTGCCAGCAGCTTCGGACAGGGCAAAGAGACCCAGTACTTC.

In DNA, the CDR3 is TGTGCCAGCAAAATTCGAGCTAATTCACCCCTCCACTTT. This sequence encodes CASKIRANSPLHF. V gene TRBV2 combines with J gene TRBJ1-6; no clear D. The CDR3 length is 13 residues. Between the trimmed V and J ends, which lost 7 bases and 6 bases, there was a span of 10 bases. Germline loops: CDR1 SNHLY, CDR2 FYNNEI.

On this clonotype: This sequence may be a read error, since a much larger clone differs from it by one base. The chain uses TRBV20-1 and TRBJ1-2; TRBD1 matches at 7 bases. CDR3 length: 14 residues. Germline CDR1 and CDR2: DFQATT and SNEGSKA (reference sequence). The CDR3, as DNA: TGCAGTGCTAGAGTTGTGACAGGGAACTATGGCTACGCCTTC. Translated, it gives CSARVVTGNYGYAF.

V gene TRBV29-1 combines with J gene TRBJ2-5; the D is unclear. V lost 6 bases to trimming and J lost 1 base, with 0 bases between them. Germline CDR1 reads SQVTM; CDR2 reads ANQGSEA. CDR3 size: 9 residues. DNA of the CDR3: TGCAGCGTCCAAGAGACCCAGTACTTC. As protein: CSVQETQYF.

This clonotype appeared many times. J is TRBJ1-2 and V is TRBV11-2; 8 nucleotides match TRBD1. The V gene's germline CDR1 is SGHAT and CDR2 FQNNGV. The CDR3 consists of 15 residues. The J segment lost 5 bases and the V segment lost 1 base, leaving 6 bases of the junction unmatched. The CDR3: CASSLGRTGPYGYTF. In DNA form, the CDR3 reads TGTGCCAGCAGCTTAGGGCGGACAGGGCCGTATGGCTACACCTTC.

V usage is TRBV5-1 and J usage is TRBJ2-2; D gene unclear. Germline CDR1 is SGHRS and CDR2 is YFSETQ. This CDR3 is 15 amino acids long. V gave up 0 bases and J gave up 2 bases, with 8 bases separating them. The CDR3 DNA is TGCGCCAGCAGCTTGGTTTCTCAAAACACCGGGGAGCTGTTTTTT. Protein sequence: CASSLVSQNTGELFF.

In this sample, this clonotype turned up many times. The rearrangement joins TRBV7-2 to TRBJ2-5; D might be TRBD1 (6 bases). The CDR3 contains 13 residues. Trimming stripped 4 bases from V and 1 base from J, with 7 bases between. Per germline, CDR1 SGHTA and CDR2 FQGNSA. The CDR3 nucleotides are TGTGCCAGCAGCTACAGGGTCCAAGAGACCCAGTACTTC. Translation gives CASSYRVQETQYF.

There are many counts of this clonotype. A junction end diverges from the germline sequence, so it may reflect a read error. This chain connects TRBV15 to TRBJ1-5; possibly TRBD1 for D (5 bases). The CDR3 runs to 14 residues. CDR1 is LNHNV and CDR2 is YYDKDF in the germline V gene (reference sequence). The CDR3 DNA reads TGTGCCACCAGCAGAGTACAGACAGTTCAGGCCCAGCATTTT. Its protein product is CATSRVQTVQAQHF.

In regard to this clonotype: A read error may be the cause here, since a much bigger clone is one base away. The chain employs TRBV20-1 and TRBJ1-2; D unclear. There are 12 residues in the CDR3. In germline, CDR1 is DFQATT, CDR2 SNEGSKA (reference sequence). The CDR3 DNA sequence: TGCAGTGCTAGACGGGGAAACTATGGCTGCACCTTC. It translates to CSARRGNYGCTF.

The chain is built from TRBV28 and TRBJ1-1; D possibly corresponds to TRBD1 (6 bases). The V gene's germline CDR1 is MDHEN and CDR2 SYDVKM. V dropped 8 bases and J dropped 2 bases, with 9 bases sitting between them. The CDR3 extends over 12 amino acids. For the CDR3, the DNA is TGTGCCAGCCGACAGGTTAACACTGAAGCTTTCTTT. Its protein product is CASRQVNTEAFF.